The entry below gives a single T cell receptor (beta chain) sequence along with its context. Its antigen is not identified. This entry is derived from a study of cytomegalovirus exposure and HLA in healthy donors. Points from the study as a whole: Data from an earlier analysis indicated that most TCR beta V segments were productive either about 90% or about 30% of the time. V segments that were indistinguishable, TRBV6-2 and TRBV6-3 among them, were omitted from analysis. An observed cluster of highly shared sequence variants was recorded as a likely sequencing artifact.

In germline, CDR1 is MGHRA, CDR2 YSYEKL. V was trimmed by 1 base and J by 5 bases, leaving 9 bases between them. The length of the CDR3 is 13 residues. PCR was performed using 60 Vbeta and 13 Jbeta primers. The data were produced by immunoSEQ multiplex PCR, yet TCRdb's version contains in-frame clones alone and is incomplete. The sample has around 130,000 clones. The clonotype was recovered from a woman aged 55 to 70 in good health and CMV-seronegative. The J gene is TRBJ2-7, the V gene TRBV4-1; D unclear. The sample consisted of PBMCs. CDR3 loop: CASSQGLGDEQYF. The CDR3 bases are TGCGCCAGCAGCCAAGGGCTAGGAGACGAGCAGTACTTC.